Listed here are 28 T cell receptor beta chains from one sample, sequenced in a study of blood T cell repertoires in COVID-19. Profiled with immunoSEQ multiplex PCR; TCRdb holds only in-frame clones, not every one. The data show about 160,000 clones, around four fifths seen once. The sequenced material came from peripheral blood. The receptors derive from a man in his 70s who had recovered from COVID-19.

The chain links TRBV27 to TRBJ2-5; 9 bases are shared with TRBD1. The J segment lost 1 base and the V segment lost 5 bases, leaving 5 bases of the junction unmatched. Germline CDR1 and CDR2: MNHEY and SMNVEV (reference sequence). The CDR3 has 15 residues. The CDR3 DNA sequence: TGTGCCAGCAGTCCCACGGGACAGGGCCAAGAGACCCAGTACTTC. Its protein is CASSPTGQGQETQYF.

This clone showed up many times. The rearrangement links TRBV6-5 to TRBJ2-3, with 11 nucleotides matching TRBD2. Germline trimming cut 7 bases from V and 8 bases from J; bases unmatched to any gene: 11. Looked up from germline, CDR1 is MNHEY and CDR2 is SVGAGI. This CDR3 is built from 15 residues. The CDR3 bases are TGTGCCAGCAAGCAGGGACTAGCGGATCCCCGTACGCAGTATTTT. Translated, it gives CASKQGLADPRTQYF.

J is TRBJ2-3 and V is TRBV5-8; possible D gene TRBD2, 6 bases. Germline lookup yields CDR1 SGHTS and CDR2 YDEGEE. The CDR3 length is 14 residues. Trimming stripped 5 bases from V and 4 bases from J, with 14 bases between. CDR3 coding DNA: TGTGCCAGCAGTTTCGGAGGGGCCGCAGATACGCAGTATTTT. This codes for CASSFGGAADTQYF.

This chain joins TRBV7-2 and TRBJ2-1, with 13 nucleotides matching TRBD2. Per germline, CDR1 SGHTA and CDR2 FQGNSA. V lost 5 bases and J lost 9; bases outside the gene matches: 13. CDR3 length equals 17 residues. This CDR3 reads CASSAGTSGAYGFEQFF. CDR3 in DNA: TGTGCCAGCAGCGCCGGGACTAGCGGGGCTTATGGGTTTGAGCAGTTCTTC. Full variable domain (remainder filled in from reference TRBV7-2 and TRBJ2-1): GAGVSQSPSNKVTEKGKDVELRCDPISGHTALYWYRQSLGQGLEFLIYFQGNSAPDKSGLPSDRFSAERTGGSVSTLTIQRTQQEDSAVYLCASSAGTSGAYGFEQFFGPGTRLTVL.

The rearrangement joins TRBV11-2 to TRBJ2-7; tentative D call: TRBD1 (6 bases). Per the germline V gene, CDR1 is SGHAT and CDR2 is FQNNGV. V was pared by 1 base and J by 2 bases, with 9 bases between. This CDR3 comprises 14 residues. The CDR3 region is CASSLVQGPYEQYF. CDR3 sequence (DNA): TGTGCCAGCAGCTTAGTTCAGGGGCCCTACGAGCAGTACTTC.

For the CDR3, the DNA is TGTGCCAGCAGTCAGGGGGCTAGGGATGAGCAGTTCTTC. This sequence encodes CASSQGARDEQFF. This chain connects TRBV28 to TRBJ2-1; 8 bases fit TRBD1. J lost 8 bases, V lost 5 bases, and 5 bases had no gene match. This CDR3 has 13 amino acids. CDR1 and CDR2 (germline): MDHEN, SYDVKM.

The chain is built from TRBV15 and TRBJ2-7; maybe TRBD2 (6 bases). There are 15 residues in the CDR3. V shed 5 bases and J shed 6 bases, with 20 bases lying between them. Germline assignment: CDR1 LNHNV and CDR2 YYDKDF (reference sequence). In DNA, the CDR3 is TGTGCCACCAGCGGAGGTACTAGCCTCGGCCGCGAGCAGTACTTC. The encoded protein is CATSGGTSLGREQYF.

The V and J genes are TRBV5-4 and TRBJ2-3; D might be TRBD1 (6 bases). Trimming cost V 0 bases and J 2 bases, with 10 bases left between them. The V gene's germline CDR1 is SGHNT and CDR2 YYREEE (reference sequence). The CDR3 covers 15 residues. The CDR3 bases are TGTGCCAGCAGCTTGGCTGACAGGCCCACAGATACGCAGTATTTT. The encoded protein is CASSLADRPTDTQYF.

This chain joins TRBV4-1 and TRBJ2-5; no reliable D call. The CDR3 totals 13 residues. V lost 3 bases, J lost 3 bases, and 8 bases lay in between. The V gene's germline CDR1 is MGHRA and CDR2 YSYEKL. The CDR3 DNA reads as TGCGCCAGCAGCCAGTGGCGGAAAGAGACCCAGTACTTC. This sequence encodes CASSQWRKETQYF.

The rearrangement joins TRBV12-3 or TRBV12-4 to TRBJ2-2; TRBD1 aligns across 7 bases. The CDR3 consists of 13 residues. The ends lost 4 bases at V and 6 bases at J; junction bases unmatched: 2. The CDR3 region has the DNA TGTGCCAGCAGTTCTACAGGGGCCGGGGAGCTGTTTTTT. It translates to CASSSTGAGELFF.

V usage is TRBV5-1 and J usage is TRBJ2-3; TRBD2 is a possible D gene (6 bases). CDR3 length: 15 residues. Germline CDR1 SGHRS, CDR2 YFSETQ. The V gene lost 2 bases and the J gene lost 0 bases, with 10 bases spanning the gap. Here the CDR3 DNA reads TGCGCCAGCAGCTTCGGCGGGATAAGCACAGATACGCAGTATTTT. It translates to CASSFGGISTDTQYF. The variable domain in full, completed from reference TRBV5-1 and TRBJ2-3, reads KAGVTQTPRYLIKTRGQQVTLSCSPISGHRSVSWYQQTPGQGLQFLFEYFSETQRNKGNFPGRFSGRQFSNSRSEMNVSTLELGDSALYLCASSFGGISTDTQYFGPGTRLTVL.

The rearrangement uses TRBV27 and TRBJ1-6, with D possibly TRBD1 on 6 matching bases. Trimming took 3 bases from V and 4 from J, leaving 16 bases between them. CDR3 length: 17 amino acids. Germline values: CDR1 MNHEY, CDR2 SMNVEV (reference sequence). CDR3 sequence: CASSFKAGDPYNSPLHF. For the CDR3, the DNA is TGTGCCAGCAGTTTTAAGGCAGGGGATCCTTATAATTCACCCCTCCACTTT.

This clone was recorded only once. One junction end does not reproduce the germline sequence, and a read error may be involved. The CDR3 DNA sequence: TGTGCTAGCAGCTTAGCGACTAGCGGGAGTGTAAATGAGCAGTTCTTC. Its translation: CASSLATSGSVNEQFF. This chain connects TRBV7-7 to TRBJ2-1; TRBD2 agrees at 12 bases. The CDR3 extends over 16 amino acids. Germline CDR1 SSHAT, CDR2 FNYEAQ (reference sequence).

V gene TRBV6-4 combines with J gene TRBJ1-2; D not resolved. The CDR3 runs 13 residues. CDR1 is MRHNA, CDR2 SNTAGT, per germline. V was cut by 3 bases and J by 6 bases, with 11 bases left in between. The CDR3 loop reads CASSERQPHGYTF. The CDR3 coding sequence is TGTGCCAGCAGTGAGCGTCAACCGCATGGCTACACCTTC.

This clone was recorded a few times. V is TRBV6-5 and J is TRBJ2-3; TRBD1 matches 9 bases. The trim removed 7 bases at V and 1 base at J, leaving 6 bases unmatched. Germline V gene lookup returns CDR1 MNHEY and CDR2 SVGAGI. This CDR3 is built from 15 residues. CDR3 nucleotide sequence: TGTGCCAGCACTCAAGGGACAGGGCGCACAGATACGCAGTATTTT. Its protein product is CASTQGTGRTDTQYF.

This chain links TRBV11-2 with TRBJ1-1, with 7 bases fitting TRBD1. From germline, CDR1 is SGHAT and CDR2 FQNNGV. This CDR3 comprises 14 residues. V shed 5 bases and J 7 bases; nucleotides not matched to a gene: 10. The CDR3 protein is CASSPQQGTGEAFF. CDR3 DNA: TGTGCCAGCAGCCCCCAACAGGGGACGGGTGAAGCTTTCTTT. The variable domain in full, completed from reference TRBV11-2 and TRBJ1-1, reads EAGVAQSPRYKIIEKRQSVAFWCNPISGHATLYWYQQILGQGPKLLIQFQNNGVVDDSQLPKDRFSAERLKGVDSTLKIQPAKLEDSAVYLCASSPQQGTGEAFFGQGTRLTVV.

The rearrangement links TRBV10-1 to TRBJ1-4, with D possibly TRBD1 on 6 matching bases. The CDR3 has 14 amino acids. Trimming stripped 5 bases from V and 7 bases from J, with 14 bases between. Germline V gene data show CDR1 as WNHNN and CDR2 as SYGVQD (reference sequence). CDR3 sequence reads: CASSNDRLGEKLFF. CDR3 coding DNA: TGCGCCAGCAGTAATGACAGGCTGGGTGAAAAACTGTTTTTT.

V is TRBV5-1 and J is TRBJ2-3, with 8 bases that match TRBD1. This CDR3 is 14 amino acids long. Germline-derived CDR1 and CDR2 are SGHRS and YFSETQ. J was trimmed by 6 bases and V by 2 bases; bases with no gene match: 5. The CDR3 bases are TGCGCCAGCAGCTTTGGACAGGGAACGGATACGCAGTATTTT. Protein: CASSFGQGTDTQYF.

The CDR3 coding sequence is TGTGCCAGCAGCCAAGGTTACCTAGCGGGAGGTTACGAGCAGTACTTC. Amino acids: CASSQGYLAGGYEQYF. The chain joins TRBV3-1 (or the pseudogene TRBV3-2) to TRBJ2-7, with 11 bases lining up with TRBD2. After removal of 1 base from V and 4 bases from J, the junction contained 6 bases not matched to a gene. Germline assignment: CDR1 LGHDT and CDR2 YNNKEL (reference sequence). This CDR3 spans 16 amino acids.

The chain recombines TRBV6-4 with TRBJ1-1, with D tentatively TRBD1 (6 bases). The CDR3 contains 15 residues. Trimming left V 3 bases short and J 0 bases short, with 11 bases between. The germline CDR1 and CDR2 sequences are MRHNA and SNTAGT. CDR3: CASSERGGMNTEAFF. The CDR3 nucleotides read TGTGCCAGCAGTGAGAGGGGGGGCATGAACACTGAAGCTTTCTTT.

V gene TRBV5-3 combines with J gene TRBJ2-2, with 8 nucleotides matching TRBD1. TRBV5-3 is treated as an ORF (open reading frame) with a function not yet certain. This CDR3 is 17 amino acids long. Trimming removed 1 base from V and 5 bases from J; junction bases left unmatched: 10. Here the CDR3 DNA reads TGTGCCAGAAGCTTGTGCAGGGGGCAGGGGAAAACCGGGGAGCTGTTTTTT. Translation: CARSLCRGQGKTGELFF.

The rearrangement uses TRBV19 and TRBJ1-5, with 8 nucleotides matching TRBD1. Germline assignment: CDR1 LNHDA and CDR2 SQIVND (reference sequence). V shed 8 bases, J shed 4 bases, and the junction held 10 bases outside the gene matches. The CDR3 is 15 residues long. CDR3 nucleotide sequence: TGTGCCAGTGCCGACGGACAGGGCGGTAATCAGCCCCAGCATTTT. It translates to CASADGQGGNQPQHF.

The chain links TRBV6-5 to TRBJ1-5; D not resolved. Per germline, CDR1 MNHEY and CDR2 SVGAGI. Trimming cost V 6 bases and J 3 bases, with 6 bases left between them. The CDR3 extends over 12 amino acids. CDR3 DNA: TGTGCCAGCAGGAGTGCCAATCAGCCCCAGCATTTT. Translated: CASRSANQPQHF.

The chain links TRBV2 to TRBJ2-5; 9 bases are a match to TRBD1. The germline gives CDR1 SNHLY, CDR2 FYNNEI. V shed 6 bases, J shed 2 bases, and the junction held 10 bases outside the gene matches. CDR3 length: 16 residues. CDR3 amino acids: CASRGIQGARQETQYF. DNA of the CDR3: TGTGCCAGCAGGGGAATACAGGGGGCGCGTCAAGAGACCCAGTACTTC.

The chain employs TRBV27 and TRBJ2-4, with D perhaps matching TRBD1 (5 bases). Germline V gene lookup returns CDR1 MNHEY and CDR2 SMNVEV (reference sequence). V was shortened by 7 bases and J by 3 bases, with 13 bases between the two germline ends. The CDR3 length is 14 residues. The CDR3, as DNA: TGTGCCAGCAAGGGGCGGCAGAACAAAAACATTCAGTACTTC. It translates to CASKGRQNKNIQYF.

This clone was counted a single time. V gene TRBV20-1 combines with J gene TRBJ2-7; D gene uncertain. There are 11 residues in the CDR3. Trimming pared 5 bases from V and 6 bases from J, leaving 11 bases between. The germline V gene has CDR1 DFQATT and CDR2 SNEGSKA (reference sequence). The CDR3 nucleotides read TGCAGTGCTCGACTTCAACCCGAGCAGTACTTC. It codes for CSARLQPEQYF.

The chain is built from TRBV12-3 or TRBV12-4 and TRBJ1-1, with TRBD1 as a possible D gene (5 bases). V dropped 2 bases and J dropped 1 base, with 5 bases sitting between them. This CDR3 is built from 13 residues. The CDR3 loop reads CASSLRGNTEAFF. CDR3 bases: TGTGCCAGCAGTTTAAGGGGGAACACTGAAGCTTTCTTT.

This sequence joins TRBV7-2 and TRBJ2-7; 12 bases are shared with TRBD1. The CDR3 is 15 residues long. CDR1 is SGHTA, CDR2 FQGNSA, per germline. V lost 5 bases and J lost 2; bases outside the gene matches: 4. CDR3 loop: CASSIRDRGPYEQYF. The CDR3 DNA is TGTGCCAGCAGCATCAGGGACAGGGGGCCCTACGAGCAGTACTTC.